Given below is one T cell receptor beta chain in context. Its antigen is currently unknown. The data are from a study of shared clonotypes between healthy human individuals. Study as a whole: The cohort had a couple of women and a few men, ages 18 to 49.

Study-wide findings and caveats: Relative to clonotypes present in all four donors, those not shared had lower generation probabilities.

Authors' data handling: Sequence data from immunoSEQ were junction-only and lacked quality scores; consequently, filtering differed. Produced via immunoSEQ multiplex PCR; TCRdb's table is partial and in-frame only. V and J calls and clone size are those listed in that table; D and trimming were worked out from the DNA. Of roughly 500,000 clones in the sample, 90% to 97% were seen once. The sequence was collected from a woman in her twenties or thirties in good health. The sequenced sample was naive CD4+ T cells sorted from blood. Subset meaning: CD45RA+ positively selected.

The CDR3 DNA reads as TGTGCCAGCAGTTGGGGGGGCCGGTGGAGCTCCTACGAGCAGTACTTC. Translated: CASSWGGRWSSYEQYF. The rearrangement links TRBV2 to TRBJ2-7; a weak D match, TRBD2 (7 bases). CDR1 SNHLY and CDR2 FYNNEI come from the germline V gene. V shed 5 bases and J shed 0 bases, with 17 bases lying between them. CDR3 length: 16 amino acids.